These 12 T cell receptor beta chains came from one sample sequenced in a study of shared clonotypes between healthy human individuals. The naive CD8 subset, CD45RO-negative cells positively selected for CCR7, excluded terminally differentiated effector memory CD45RA+ cells. Clones were sequenced by immunoSEQ multiplex PCR, and TCRdb holds only the in-frame ones, with some missing. Found here are around 2,000,000 clones, approximately 95% of them singletons; the top ten hold around 1.1%. The sequenced material came from naive CD8+ T cells sorted from blood. These receptor sequences come from a man between 18 and 35 years old in good health.

The chain combines TRBV2 with TRBJ2-3; 12 bases are a match to TRBD2. The CDR3 contains 19 residues. Germline CDR1 reads SNHLY; CDR2 reads FYNNEI. Trimming cost V 4 bases and J 2 bases; bases outside gene matches: 13. DNA of the CDR3: TGTGCCAGCAGTGTCTCTGGGACTAGCGGGTTTCTCTTCACAGATACGCAGTATTTT. The encoded protein is CASSVSGTSGFLFTDTQYF.

This clone was observed at least ten times. J is TRBJ1-1 and V is TRBV5-6; the D gene is possibly TRBD1 (6 bases). This CDR3 is 12 amino acids long. Germline CDR1 and CDR2: SGHDT and YYEEEE. V lost 7 bases and J 5 bases, leaving 12 bases between the germline ends. In nucleotides, the CDR3 is TGTGCCAGCCAGGGGATTGGGACTGAAGCTTTCTTT. Translating it yields CASQGIGTEAFF.

In this sample, this clone turned up a few times. The chain has TRBV5-6 and TRBJ1-6; D gene ambiguous. Germline V lookup: CDR1 SGHDT, CDR2 YYEEEE. Trimming cost V 4 bases and J 9 bases, with 14 bases left between them. The CDR3 totals 14 residues. CDR3 sequence reads: CASSPGFVSSPLHF. The CDR3 DNA sequence: TGTGCCAGCAGCCCCGGTTTCGTGAGTTCACCCCTCCACTTT.

The chain uses TRBV2 and TRBJ2-3, with TRBD1 matching 10 bases. Per germline, CDR1 SNHLY and CDR2 FYNNEI. V lost 8 bases and J lost 6; bases outside the gene matches: 8. The length of the CDR3 is 14 residues. The CDR3 sequence: CASGGQGSVDTQYF. The DNA for the CDR3 is TGTGCCAGCGGGGGACAGGGGAGTGTGGATACGCAGTATTTT.

The V gene is TRBV7-8, the J gene TRBJ2-7, with no clear D. The CDR3 covers 12 residues. Deletions cut 6 bases from V and 1 base from J, with 7 bases between. From germline, CDR1 is SGHVS and CDR2 FQNEAQ. In nucleotides, the CDR3 is TGTGCCAGCAGTAATCCTTCCTACGAGCAGTACTTC. It encodes CASSNPSYEQYF.

The gene calls are TRBV6-5 and TRBJ2-7, with D possibly TRBD1 on 7 matching bases. The CDR3 consists of 13 residues. From germline, CDR1 is MNHEY and CDR2 SVGAGI. V shed 5 bases and J shed 3 bases, with 11 bases lying between them. The DNA for the CDR3 is TGTGCCAGCAGTGGAGGGGGCTTCTACGAGCAGTACTTC. This codes for CASSGGGFYEQYF.

The CDR3 sequence is CASSTVGLETQYF. CDR3 DNA sequence: TGTGCCAGCAGCACGGTGGGCCTAGAGACCCAGTACTTC. This chain joins TRBV14 and TRBJ2-5, with unresolved D. CDR3 length: 13 residues. CDR1 is SGHDN, CDR2 FVKESK, per germline. Trimming left V 5 bases short and J 4 bases short, with 11 bases between.

The chain is built from TRBV7-6 and TRBJ1-6; D is undetermined. Deletions cut 1 base from V and 8 bases from J, with 6 bases between. Germline-derived CDR1 and CDR2 are SGHVS and FNYEAQ. The CDR3 has 13 residues. CDR3 bases: TGTGCCAGCAGCTTAGGTGAGGATTCACCCCTCCACTTT. Translating it yields CASSLGEDSPLHF.

This rearrangement joins TRBV30 to TRBJ2-2; 7 bases line up with TRBD2. CDR1 is GTSNPN, CDR2 SVGIG, per germline (reference sequence). Losses at the gene ends were 2 bases for V and 3 bases for J; bases not matched to a gene: 9. The CDR3 is 16 amino acids. The CDR3 region is CAWSTTWGGDTGELFF. The CDR3 bases are TGTGCCTGGAGTACGACGTGGGGAGGGGACACCGGGGAGCTGTTTTTT.

The rearrangement joins TRBV5-6 to TRBJ2-3; unclear D gene. The V end was cut by 0 bases, the J end by 6 bases, with 8 bases between. This CDR3 has 13 residues. CDR1 and CDR2 (germline): SGHDT, YYEEEE. For the CDR3, the DNA is TGTGCCAGCAGCTTGGAGGTTGCTGATACGCAGTATTTT. This sequence encodes CASSLEVADTQYF.

The rearrangement joins TRBV5-1 to TRBJ1-2; D possibly corresponds to TRBD1 (6 bases). V gave up 3 bases and J gave up 8 bases, with 17 bases separating them. Germline V CDR1 and CDR2: SGHRS, YFSETQ. The CDR3 loop spans 14 amino acids. CDR3 bases: TGCGCCAGCAGCTCCCAACAGGGTCCTGAGGGCTACACCTTC. It is translated as CASSSQQGPEGYTF.

J is TRBJ1-4 and V is TRBV7-9; D remains ambiguous. Germline V gene sequence: CDR1 SEHNR, CDR2 FQNEAQ (reference sequence). There are 15 residues in the CDR3. The ends were cut back, 5 bases at V and 2 bases at J, with 12 bases in the middle. This chain's CDR3 is CASSTSAATNEKLFF. The CDR3 nucleotides read TGTGCCAGCAGCACTTCGGCGGCCACTAATGAAAAACTGTTTTTT.